A single sample gave rise to the 18 T cell receptor beta chains below, sequenced in a study of monozygotic twins with inflammatory bowel disease. After re-calling the 5' RACE reads, TCRdb lists one entry per CDR3 protein, DNA absent. This sample's table reports under 350,000 distinct CDR3 sequences. Sequencing was performed on blood. The source is a human donor with ulcerative colitis or Crohn's disease, or a healthy co-twin of an affected twin (not recorded which).

The chain links TRBV7-7 to TRBJ2-1; TCRdb designates TRBD1, a call that cannot be tested without DNA. This CDR3 spans 15 amino acids. Germline assignment: CDR1 SSHAT and CDR2 FNYEAQ (reference sequence). CDR3 sequence reads: CASSPQATGGNEQFF.

The chain joins TRBV15 to TRBJ1-6. Looked up from germline, CDR1 is LNHNV and CDR2 is YYDKDF (reference sequence). The CDR3 runs 18 residues. The CDR3 here is CATSRALARRSTNSPLHF.

CDR3 sequence reads: CASSLVGLAGLSYEQYF. The chain has TRBV7-2 and TRBJ2-7; no DNA is available, so the TRBD2 call from TCRdb remains unchecked. Germline V lookup: CDR1 SGHTA, CDR2 FQGNSA. CDR3 size: 17 residues.

The chain is built from TRBV5-1 and TRBJ2-5. The CDR3 is 14 residues long. The germline V gene encodes CDR1 SGHRS and CDR2 YFSETQ. This CDR3 is CASSWARSQETQYF. The full variable domain, in which reference TRBV5-1 and TRBJ2-5 provide the parts outside the CDR3, is KAGVTQTPRYLIKTRGQQVTLSCSPISGHRSVSWYQQTPGQGLQFLFEYFSETQRNKGNFPGRFSGRQFSNSRSEMNVSTLELGDSALYLCASSWARSQETQYFGPGTRLLVL.

The V call is TRBV18, the J call TRBJ2-7. The germline V gene encodes CDR1 KGHSH and CDR2 LQKENI. This CDR3 is built from 16 residues. The CDR3 here is CASSPSARGSRYEQYF.

V is TRBV20-1 and J is TRBJ2-7; TCRdb's D call of TRBD1 is untestable without DNA. Germline V gives CDR1 DFQATT, CDR2 SNEGSKA (reference sequence). The CDR3 consists of 14 residues. The CDR3 here is CSARDHPGRYEQYF.

The rearrangement links TRBV2 to TRBJ1-4; the TCRdb D gene call, TRBD1, has no DNA to confirm it. Germline V CDR1 and CDR2: SNHLY, FYNNEI. The CDR3 has 14 residues. The CDR3 loop reads CASSERGGREKLFF.

The chain couples TRBV20-1 to TRBJ1-5; TCRdb outputs TRBD1, but without DNA this stays unchecked. Germline V gene data show CDR1 as DFQATT and CDR2 as SNEGSKA (reference sequence). The CDR3 extends over 19 amino acids. This CDR3 reads CSAAVPGTGGLVGNQPQHF.

This chain joins TRBV6-5 and TRBJ2-5; as DNA is missing, the TRBD2 call by TCRdb cannot be tested. The CDR3 totals 14 residues. Germline CDR1 is MNHEY and CDR2 is SVGAGI. This CDR3 reads CASSSPIRRKTQYF.

The chain carries TRBV7-8 and TRBJ2-2; TCRdb reports TRBD1, a call that lacks DNA to check it against. Germline lookup yields CDR1 SGHVS and CDR2 FQNEAQ. There are 16 residues in the CDR3. CDR3 in amino acids: CASSLEDRVYTGELFF.

V and J are TRBV7-3 and TRBJ1-1; TCRdb returns TRBD1, unconfirmable since there is no DNA. This CDR3 spans 16 amino acids. Germline-derived CDR1 and CDR2 are SGHTA and FQGTGA. The chain's CDR3 is CAISLRAVEMNTEAFF.

The rearrangement uses TRBV5-1 and TRBJ2-1; TCRdb proposes TRBD2, but this gene call is untestable without DNA. This CDR3 is 15 amino acids long. The germline V gene has CDR1 SGHRS and CDR2 YFSETQ. The CDR3 loop reads CASSTTGRVYNEQFF.

This chain connects TRBV13 to TRBJ2-5. The CDR3 is 14 residues long. The germline V gene encodes CDR1 PRHDT and CDR2 FYEKMQ (reference sequence). The chain's CDR3 is CASSAYQVQETQYF.

The chain couples TRBV7-2 to TRBJ2-1; the TCRdb call, TRBD2, lacks DNA for checking. The CDR3 totals 12 residues. Looked up from germline, CDR1 is SGHTA and CDR2 is FQGNSA. CDR3 protein: CVSSLVLAQQFF.

This chain uses TRBV24-1 with TRBJ2-7; the D call of TRBD1 rests on TCRdb alone, since no DNA is present to check it. Germline assignment: CDR1 KGHDR and CDR2 SFDVKD. CDR3 length: 13 amino acids. Here the CDR3 reads CATSGAALGEQYF.

This rearrangement joins TRBV24-1 to TRBJ2-2; checking the TCRdb D call of TRBD1 is not possible without DNA. Germline CDR1 is KGHDR and CDR2 is SFDVKD. CDR3 length: 12 amino acids. The CDR3 region is CATSRVDGELFF.

J is TRBJ1-4 and V is TRBV20-1; lacking DNA, the TRBD1 call made by TCRdb goes unchecked. The germline gives CDR1 DFQATT, CDR2 SNEGSKA (reference sequence). The CDR3 runs to 14 residues. The CDR3 protein is CSAPGGVGYEKLFF.

J is TRBJ2-7 and V is TRBV3-1; TCRdb's D call of TRBD2 is untestable without DNA. The CDR3 covers 16 residues. From germline, CDR1 is LGHDT and CDR2 YNNKEL (reference sequence). CDR3 sequence: CASSQVRLAGTHEQYF.